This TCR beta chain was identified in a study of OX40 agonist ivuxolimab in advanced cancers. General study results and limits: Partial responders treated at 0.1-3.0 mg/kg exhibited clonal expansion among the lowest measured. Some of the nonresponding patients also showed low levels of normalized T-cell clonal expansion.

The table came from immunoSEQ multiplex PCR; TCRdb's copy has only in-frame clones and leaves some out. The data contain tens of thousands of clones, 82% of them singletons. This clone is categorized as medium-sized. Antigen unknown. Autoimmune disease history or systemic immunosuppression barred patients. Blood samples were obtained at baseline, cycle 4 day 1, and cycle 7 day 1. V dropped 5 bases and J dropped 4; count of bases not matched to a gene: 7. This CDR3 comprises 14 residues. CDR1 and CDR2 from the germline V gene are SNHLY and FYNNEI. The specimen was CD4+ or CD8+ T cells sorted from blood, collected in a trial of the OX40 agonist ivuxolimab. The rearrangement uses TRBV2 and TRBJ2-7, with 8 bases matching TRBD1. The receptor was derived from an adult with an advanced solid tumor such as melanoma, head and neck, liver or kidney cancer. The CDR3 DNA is TGTGCCAGCAGTTTGGGACAGGATTTTTACGAGCAGTACTTC. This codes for CASSLGQDFYEQYF.